Detailed here is one T cell receptor beta chain. Its antigen is not identified. Germline V gives CDR1 PRHDT, CDR2 FYEKMQ (reference sequence). This CDR3 comprises 15 residues. Trimming cost V 0 bases and J 2 bases, with 10 bases left between them. Template switching added a universal primer binding site, and final cDNA carried unique molecular identifiers. Each CDR3 protein gets one entry after TCRdb re-called the 5' RACE reads with MiXCR. The sample has over 15,000 distinct CDR3 sequences; roughly 71% are singletons. This entry is derived from a study of identical twins. Notes on the study in general: With beta out-of-frame sequences, excess sharing by twins was weaker. Within monozygotic twins, out-of-frame TCR alpha sharing was underestimated by the models.

Donors were all healthy Caucasians. This chain links TRBV13 with TRBJ2-5; D not resolved. What was sequenced was memory (CD45RO+) T cells sorted from blood. The sequence was obtained from a woman aged 18-29 years in good health. This table probably holds off-target reads from a library built for another chain. The CDR3 region has the DNA TGTGCCAGCAGCTTAGGACAGCACTTACAAGAGACCCAGTACTTC. The encoded protein is CASSLGQHLQETQYF. Full variable domain (outside the CDR3, taken from reference TRBV13 and TRBJ2-5): AAGVIQSPRHLIKEKRETATLKCYPIPRHDTVYWYQQGPGQDPQFLISFYEKMQSDKGSIPDRFSAQQFSDYHSELNMSSLELGDSALYFCASSLGQHLQETQYFGPGTRLLVL.